Following are 14 T cell receptor beta chains from one sample sequenced in a study of fetal regulatory T cell absence and autoimmunity. Assay used: immunoSEQ multiplex PCR; TCRdb lists only in-frame clones, some missing. The sample includes 85,000 to 100,000 clones, more than 70% seen only once; the top ten take less than 2.5%. Material: pancreas tissue. These receptors were obtained from a male donor with IPEX syndrome.

This clone appeared once. The chain uses TRBV19 and TRBJ1-2; maybe TRBD1 (5 bases). The germline V gene has CDR1 LNHDA and CDR2 SQIVND (reference sequence). The CDR3 is 13 residues long. V was cut by 5 bases and J by 3 bases, with 10 bases left in between. The CDR3 bases are TGTGCCAGTAGTGCGGGACTCTACTATGGCTACACCTTC. It encodes CASSAGLYYGYTF.

The rearrangement joins TRBV11-3 to TRBJ1-2; D gene ambiguous. The CDR3 is 14 residues long. CDR1 is SGHNT and CDR2 is YENEEA in the germline V gene. The V end was cut by 2 bases, the J end by 4 bases, with 11 bases between. The CDR3 DNA reads TGTGCCAGCAGCTTACGTGGCGCGGCCTATGGCTACACCTTC. Residues: CASSLRGAAYGYTF.

The chain combines TRBV7-2 with TRBJ2-5; either TRBD1 or TRBD2 may supply D (6 bases each). The germline V gene encodes CDR1 SGHTA and CDR2 FQGNSA. The CDR3 is 14 amino acids. Between the trimmed V and J ends, which lost 1 base and 4 bases, there was a span of 10 bases. The CDR3 sequence: CASSLGGAGETQYF. CDR3 DNA: TGTGCCAGCAGCTTAGGGGGGGCCGGAGAGACCCAGTACTTC.

The chain links TRBV7-9 to TRBJ2-1; no reliable D call. Germline assignment: CDR1 SEHNR and CDR2 FQNEAQ (reference sequence). V was pared by 6 bases and J by 7 bases, with 13 bases between. The length of the CDR3 is 13 residues. This CDR3 is CASRRALRNEQFF. The DNA of the CDR3 is TGTGCCAGCAGACGGGCCCTAAGGAATGAGCAGTTCTTC.

This chain uses TRBV5-1 with TRBJ2-1, with D perhaps matching TRBD2 (5 bases). The CDR3 sequence is 13 residues long. V lost 1 base and J 3 bases, leaving 5 bases between the germline ends. Looked up from germline, CDR1 is SGHRS and CDR2 is YFSETQ. The CDR3 DNA reads as TGCGCCAGCAGCTTGACTAGCTACAATGAGCAGTTCTTC. Its protein is CASSLTSYNEQFF.

The chain uses TRBV5-1 and TRBJ1-1, with a possible D match to TRBD1 (5 bases). This CDR3 is built from 13 residues. V was pared by 4 bases and J by 5 bases, with 12 bases between. Germline V lookup: CDR1 SGHRS, CDR2 YFSETQ. The CDR3 sequence is CASSVAGRTEAFF. Written as DNA, the CDR3 is TGCGCCAGCAGCGTGGCAGGGAGGACTGAAGCTTTCTTT.

This chain links TRBV5-6 with TRBJ2-1; a possible D gene is TRBD2 (6 bases). The germline gives CDR1 SGHDT, CDR2 YYEEEE. The germline V and J ends were trimmed by 1 base and 0 bases, with 11 bases remaining between them. The CDR3 length is 16 residues. CDR3 sequence reads: CASSLKEGSSYNEQFF. Here the CDR3 DNA reads TGTGCCAGCAGCTTGAAGGAGGGGAGCTCCTACAATGAGCAGTTCTTC.

The chain carries TRBV7-9 and TRBJ2-7, with 7 bases that match TRBD2. This CDR3 is 15 amino acids long. The V gene's germline CDR1 is SEHNR and CDR2 FQNEAQ (reference sequence). With 4 bases clipped from V and 4 bases from J, the junction kept 10 bases outside the gene matches. The CDR3 DNA follows: TGTGCCAGCAGCTCTCTGGGGGAGGGCCTTTACGAGCAGTACTTC. Translation: CASSSLGEGLYEQYF.

The chain carries TRBV5-6 and TRBJ2-7; D unresolved. CDR1 and CDR2 from the germline V gene are SGHDT and YYEEEE. The CDR3 spans 11 residues. V lost 4 bases and J lost 0, with 2 bases in between. The CDR3 bases are TGTGCCAGCAGCGACTCCTACGAGCAGTACTTC. Encoded protein: CASSDSYEQYF.

The CDR3 protein is CASSLLPTGGAGGYTF. For the CDR3, the DNA is TGTGCCAGCAGTTTATTACCCACAGGGGGCGCGGGTGGCTACACCTTC. The chain employs TRBV27 and TRBJ1-2; 9 bases are shared with TRBD1. The J segment lost 7 bases and the V segment lost 1 base, leaving 10 bases of the junction unmatched. This CDR3 region has 16 residues. Germline V gene data show CDR1 as MNHEY and CDR2 as SMNVEV (reference sequence).

The V and J genes are TRBV5-1 and TRBJ1-2; TRBD1 agrees at 7 bases. CDR1 is SGHRS and CDR2 is YFSETQ in the germline V gene. The V segment lost 2 bases and the J segment 4 bases; nucleotides outside the gene matches: 11. The CDR3 contains 16 residues. DNA of the CDR3: TGCGCCAGCAGCTTACCCGACCTGACAGGGACCTATGGCTACACCTTC. It encodes CASSLPDLTGTYGYTF.

The chain recombines TRBV6-5 with TRBJ1-3; perhaps TRBD1 as D (5 bases). V lost 2 bases and J lost 0, with 8 bases in between. Per germline, CDR1 MNHEY and CDR2 SVGAGI. The CDR3 is 15 residues long. The CDR3 DNA reads TGTGCCAGCAGTTACAGGGGCCCCTCTGGAAACACCATATATTTT. It specifies CASSYRGPSGNTIYF.

The V and J genes are TRBV7-2 and TRBJ2-1; D call uncertain. CDR1 and CDR2 from the germline V gene are SGHTA and FQGNSA. V was clipped by 5 bases and J by 0 bases, with 11 bases between them. The CDR3 spans 15 residues. CDR3 coding DNA: TGTGCCAGCAGCCCCAGGATGGGCTCCTACAATGAGCAGTTCTTC. Encoded protein: CASSPRMGSYNEQFF. Looking up the rest from reference TRBV7-2 and TRBJ2-1 gives the full variable domain: GAGVSQSPSNKVTEKGKDVELRCDPISGHTALYWYRQSLGQGLEFLIYFQGNSAPDKSGLPSDRFSAERTGGSVSTLTIQRTQQEDSAVYLCASSPRMGSYNEQFFGPGTRLTVL.

The chain carries TRBV6-5 and TRBJ1-2; D ambiguous. The CDR3 length is 14 residues. The germline CDR1 and CDR2 sequences are MNHEY and SVGAGI. V lost 7 bases and J 4 bases, leaving 16 bases between the germline ends. The CDR3 DNA reads as TGTGCCAGCACCCTCCGGGCAGGCTCCTATGGCTACACCTTC. Encoded protein: CASTLRAGSYGYTF.